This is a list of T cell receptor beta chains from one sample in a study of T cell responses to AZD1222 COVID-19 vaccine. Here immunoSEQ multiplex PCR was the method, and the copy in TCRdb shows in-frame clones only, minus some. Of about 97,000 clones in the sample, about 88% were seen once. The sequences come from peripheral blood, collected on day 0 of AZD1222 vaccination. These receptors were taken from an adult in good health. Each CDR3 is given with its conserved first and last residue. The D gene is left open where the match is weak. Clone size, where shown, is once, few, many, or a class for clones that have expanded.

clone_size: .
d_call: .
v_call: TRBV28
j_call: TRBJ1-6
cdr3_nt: TGTGCCAGCAGCCTCGACGGGGCCGGAGATTCACCCCTCCACTTT
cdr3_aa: CASSLDGAGDSPLHF

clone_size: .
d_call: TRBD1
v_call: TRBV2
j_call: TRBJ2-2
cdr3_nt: TGTGCCAGCAACCGGGACAGGGGAAGCACCGGGGAGCTGTTTTTT
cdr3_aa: CASNRDRGSTGELFF

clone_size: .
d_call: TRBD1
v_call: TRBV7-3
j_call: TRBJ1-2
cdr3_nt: TGTGCCAGCAGCCGGACAGGGGGCGCGGAGAACGGCTACACCTTC
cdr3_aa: CASSRTGGAENGYTF

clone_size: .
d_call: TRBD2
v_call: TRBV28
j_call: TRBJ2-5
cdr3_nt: TGTGCCAGCAGTTTCAAGGGACTAGCGGGGGAAGAGACCCAGTACTTC
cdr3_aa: CASSFKGLAGEETQYF

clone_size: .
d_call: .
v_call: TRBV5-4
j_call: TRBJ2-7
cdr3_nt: TGTGCCAGCAGCTTGCGGATCGGGGGCTCTTTAGACGAGCAGTACTTC
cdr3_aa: CASSLRIGGSLDEQYF

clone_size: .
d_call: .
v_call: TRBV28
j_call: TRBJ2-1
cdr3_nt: TGTGCCAGCAATACCCGCAATGAGCAGTTCTTC
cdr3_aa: CASNTRNEQFF

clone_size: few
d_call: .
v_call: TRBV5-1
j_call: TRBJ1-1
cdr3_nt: TGCGCCAGCAGTCGCGGCCCGAACACTGAAGCTTTCTTT
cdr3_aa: CASSRGPNTEAFF

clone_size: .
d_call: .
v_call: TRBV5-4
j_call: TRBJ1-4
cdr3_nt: TGTGCCAGCAGCTTGCGGGGAACTGAAAAACTGTTTTTT
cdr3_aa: CASSLRGTEKLFF

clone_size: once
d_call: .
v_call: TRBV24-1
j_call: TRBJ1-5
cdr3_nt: TGTGCCACCAGGGAACACAGGGTCAATCAGCCCCAGCATTTT
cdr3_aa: CATREHRVNQPQHF

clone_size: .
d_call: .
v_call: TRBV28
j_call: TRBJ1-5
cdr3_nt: TGTGCCAGCAGTCGTAAGCCGCCCCAGCATTTT
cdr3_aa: CASSRKPPQHF

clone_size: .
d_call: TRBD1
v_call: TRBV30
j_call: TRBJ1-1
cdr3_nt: TGTGCCTGGAGTATCCCGGGACAGGGGGCCTCTGAAGCTTTCTTT
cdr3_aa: CAWSIPGQGASEAFF

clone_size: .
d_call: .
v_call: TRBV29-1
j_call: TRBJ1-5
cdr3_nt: TGCAGCGTTGAAACGGGGAATAGCAATCAGCCCCAGCATTTT
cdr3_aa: CSVETGNSNQPQHF

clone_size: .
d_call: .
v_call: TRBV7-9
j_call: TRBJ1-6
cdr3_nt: TGTGCCAGCTCCCCCCCCGGACGGAATAATTCACCCCTCCACTTT
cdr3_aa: CASSPPGRNNSPLHF

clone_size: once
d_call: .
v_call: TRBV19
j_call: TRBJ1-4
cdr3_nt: TGTGCCACCAGTGCAATTGACAGAGCTTATGAAAAACTGTTTTTT
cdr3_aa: CATSAIDRAYEKLFF

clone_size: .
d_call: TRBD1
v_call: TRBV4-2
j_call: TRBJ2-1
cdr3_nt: TGTGCCAGCAGCCGGGAACCGGGACAGGGTGGAAATGAGCAGTTCTTC
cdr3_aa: CASSREPGQGGNEQFF

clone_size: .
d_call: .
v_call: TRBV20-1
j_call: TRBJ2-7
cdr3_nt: TGCAGTGCTAGTGACAGGTACGAGCAGTACTTC
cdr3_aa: CSASDRYEQYF

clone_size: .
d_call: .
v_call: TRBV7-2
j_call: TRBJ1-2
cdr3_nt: TGTGCCAGCAGCTTAGTGCCCGGGACTGAGGCTAACTATGGCTACACCTTC
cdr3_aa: CASSLVPGTEANYGYTF

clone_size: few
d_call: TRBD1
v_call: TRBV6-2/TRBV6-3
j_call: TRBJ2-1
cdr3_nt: TGTGCCAGCAGTTGGGGGACAGGGTACAATGAGCAGTTCTTC
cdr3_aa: CASSWGTGYNEQFF

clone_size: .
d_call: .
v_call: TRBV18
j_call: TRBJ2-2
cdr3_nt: TGTGCCAGCTCACCACCGAGGCCGGGCACCGGGGAGCTGTTTTTT
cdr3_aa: CASSPPRPGTGELFF

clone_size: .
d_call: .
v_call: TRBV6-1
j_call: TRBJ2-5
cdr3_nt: TGTGCCAGCAGTGAAGCGGACGGCCAAGAGACCCAGTACTTC
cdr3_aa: CASSEADGQETQYF

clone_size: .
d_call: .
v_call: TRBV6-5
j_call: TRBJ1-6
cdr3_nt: TGTGCCAGCAGTTACTCGGCAGGCCAGAGCTCACCCCTCCACTTT
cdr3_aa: CASSYSAGQSSPLHF

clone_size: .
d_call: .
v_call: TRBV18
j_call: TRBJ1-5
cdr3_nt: TGTGCCAGCTCACCAAATCCCAGGGCTAATAGCAATCAGCCCCAGCATTTT
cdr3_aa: CASSPNPRANSNQPQHF

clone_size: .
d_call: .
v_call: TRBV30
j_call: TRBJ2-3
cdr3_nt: TGTGCCTGGAGTGTAGGCCTAAGTTCAGATACGCAGTATTTT
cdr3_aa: CAWSVGLSSDTQYF

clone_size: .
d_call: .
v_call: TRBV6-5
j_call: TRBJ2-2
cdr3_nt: TGTGCCAGCAGGCCTGGGGGGACCGGGGAGCTGTTTTTT
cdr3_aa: CASRPGGTGELFF

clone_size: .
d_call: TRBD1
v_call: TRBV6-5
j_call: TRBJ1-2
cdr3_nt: TGTGCCAGCAGGGGCTGGGACAGTCACTATGGCTACACCTTC
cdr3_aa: CASRGWDSHYGYTF

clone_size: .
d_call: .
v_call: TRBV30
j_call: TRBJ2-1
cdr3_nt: TGTGCCTGGAGTACACGGGACTCCAAGCAGTTCTTC
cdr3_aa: CAWSTRDSKQFF

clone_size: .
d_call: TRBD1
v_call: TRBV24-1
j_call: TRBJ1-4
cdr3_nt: TGTGCCACCAGGGTTCTCGGGACAGAGAATGAAAAACTGTTTTTT
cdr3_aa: CATRVLGTENEKLFF

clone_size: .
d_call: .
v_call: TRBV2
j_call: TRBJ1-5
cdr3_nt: TGTGCCAGCAGTGCTGGAGGGGCCAATCAGCCCCAGCATTTT
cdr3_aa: CASSAGGANQPQHF

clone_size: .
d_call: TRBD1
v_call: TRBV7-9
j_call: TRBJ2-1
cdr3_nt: TGTGCCAGCAGCCCTGACAGGGTCCAGTTCTTC
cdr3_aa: CASSPDRVQFF

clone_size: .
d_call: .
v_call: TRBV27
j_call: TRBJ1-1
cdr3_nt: TGTGCCAGCGCCGGGGAGTTCTACCCGAACACTGAAGCTTTCTTT
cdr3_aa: CASAGEFYPNTEAFF

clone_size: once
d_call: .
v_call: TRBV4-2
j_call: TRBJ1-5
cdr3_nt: TGTGCCAGCAGCCCGCAGCGCAATCAGCCCCAGCATTTT
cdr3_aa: CASSPQRNQPQHF

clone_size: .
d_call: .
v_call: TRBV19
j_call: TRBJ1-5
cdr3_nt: TGTGCCAGTAGTATTCGGGGTAGCAATCAGCCCCAGCATTTT
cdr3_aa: CASSIRGSNQPQHF

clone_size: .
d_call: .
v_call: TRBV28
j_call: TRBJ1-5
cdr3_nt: TGTGCCAGCAGTTTATTGGGGAACCAGCCCCAGCATTTT
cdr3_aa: CASSLLGNQPQHF

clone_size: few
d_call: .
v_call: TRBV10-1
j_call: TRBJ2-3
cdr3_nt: TGCGCCAGCAGCCCCGCGGAGGGACGCACAGATACGCAGTATTTT
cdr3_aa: CASSPAEGRTDTQYF

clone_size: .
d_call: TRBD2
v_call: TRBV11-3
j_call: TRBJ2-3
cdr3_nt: TGTGCCAGCACCCGGACTTCTGCGGGGGCAGATACGCAGTATTTT
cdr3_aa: CASTRTSAGADTQYF

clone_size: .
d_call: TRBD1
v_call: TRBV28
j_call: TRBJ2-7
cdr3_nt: TGTGCCAGCAGTTACATCCGGGACAGTTCCTACGAGCAGTACTTC
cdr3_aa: CASSYIRDSSYEQYF

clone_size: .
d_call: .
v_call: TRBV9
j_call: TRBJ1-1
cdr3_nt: TGTGCCAGCAGCGTAGAGTCCCAGGGAGACACTGAAGCTTTCTTT
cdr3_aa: CASSVESQGDTEAFF

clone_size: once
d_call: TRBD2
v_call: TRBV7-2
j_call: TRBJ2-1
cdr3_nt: TGTGCCAGCAGCCCTTGGACTAGCGGGGGGGCCCAGCAGTTCTTC
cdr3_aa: CASSPWTSGGAQQFF

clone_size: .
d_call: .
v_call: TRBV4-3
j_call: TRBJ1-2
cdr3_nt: TGCGCCAGCAGCCAAGGCCCCGAGGGCCGGATGGGCTACACCTTC
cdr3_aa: CASSQGPEGRMGYTF

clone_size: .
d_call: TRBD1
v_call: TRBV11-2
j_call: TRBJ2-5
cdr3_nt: TGTGCCAGCAGGGTACAGGGGGCAGAGACCCAGTACTTC
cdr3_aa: CASRVQGAETQYF

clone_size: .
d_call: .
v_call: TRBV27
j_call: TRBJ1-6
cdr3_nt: TGTGCCAGCAGCCTCGGGACGGATAATTCACCCCTCCACTTT
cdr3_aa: CASSLGTDNSPLHF

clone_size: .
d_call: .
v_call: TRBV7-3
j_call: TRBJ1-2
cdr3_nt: TGTGCCAGCAGCCCCGGCCGGTGGTCGGGGGCGCTTGGCTACACCTTC
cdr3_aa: CASSPGRWSGALGYTF

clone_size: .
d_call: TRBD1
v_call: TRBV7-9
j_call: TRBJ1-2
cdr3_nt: TGTGCCAGCAGCTTATTCGGGACAGGGGGCTATGGCTACACCTTC
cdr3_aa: CASSLFGTGGYGYTF

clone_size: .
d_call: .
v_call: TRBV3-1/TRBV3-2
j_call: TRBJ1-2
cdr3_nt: TGTGCCAGCAGCCAAGTTGGTGGCTATGGCTACACCTTC
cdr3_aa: CASSQVGGYGYTF

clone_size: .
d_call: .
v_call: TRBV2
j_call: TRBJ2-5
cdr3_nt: TGTGCCAGCAGGGTCGGGGCAGTGGAGACCCAGTACTTC
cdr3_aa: CASRVGAVETQYF

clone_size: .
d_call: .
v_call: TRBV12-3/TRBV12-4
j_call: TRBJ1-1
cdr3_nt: TGTGCCAGCACGGGTTTATGGACTGAAGCTTTCTTT
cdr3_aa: CASTGLWTEAFF

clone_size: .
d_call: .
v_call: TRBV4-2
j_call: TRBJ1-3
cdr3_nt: TGTGCCAGCAGCAAAGGCGATGCAGGGCGAAACACCATATATTTT
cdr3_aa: CASSKGDAGRNTIYF

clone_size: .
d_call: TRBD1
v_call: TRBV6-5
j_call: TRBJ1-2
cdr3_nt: TGTGCCAGCAGTTACTCTCAGGGGGCAAGCACCTTC
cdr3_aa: CASSYSQGASTF

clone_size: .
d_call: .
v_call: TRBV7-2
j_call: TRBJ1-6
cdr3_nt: TGTGCCAGCAGTCGAAACCGGGACCTATCCTCACCCCTCCACTTT
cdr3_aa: CASSRNRDLSSPLHF

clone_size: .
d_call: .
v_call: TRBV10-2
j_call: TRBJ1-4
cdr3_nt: TGCGCCAGCAGAACTAGACACGGAACTGCAACTAATGAAAAACTGTTTTTT
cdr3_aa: CASRTRHGTATNEKLFF

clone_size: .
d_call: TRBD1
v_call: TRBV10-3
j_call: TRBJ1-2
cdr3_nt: TGTGCCATCAACCGGGACAGGGACAACTATGGCTACACCTTC
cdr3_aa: CAINRDRDNYGYTF